This record looks at one T cell receptor (beta chain) sequence and its context. Its antigen is currently unknown. Second-dose timings of about 4 or about 12 weeks were pooled. V was shortened by 6 bases and J by 3 bases, with 14 bases between the two germline ends. Germline lookup yields CDR1 LNHDA and CDR2 SQIVND (reference sequence). This CDR3 contains 14 residues. The method was immunoSEQ multiplex PCR; TCRdb's version includes in-frame clones alone and lacks a portion of them. Among approximately 140,000 clones, 80% to 95% were seen once, and the ten largest hold about 3.3%. This entry comes from a study of T cell responses to AZD1222 COVID-19 vaccine. Overall study results and limits: The donor cohort was predominantly white British with a female majority, and clonal diversity may have been underestimated.

This chain joins TRBV19 and TRBJ1-1; D unclear. The specimen comprised peripheral blood, sampled 28 days after the second AZD1222 dose. The TCR sequence derives from an adult who received the AZD1222 COVID-19 vaccine. In nucleotides, the CDR3 is TGTGCCAGTAGATCCCCCGTCCCGTACACTGAAGCTTTCTTT. This codes for CASRSPVPYTEAFF.